This T cell receptor (beta chain) stems from a study of shared clonotypes between healthy human individuals. Study background: Donors had three CD4 naive, three CD4 memory, two CD8 naive and one CD8 memory plate apiece. Study results and limitations: It was anticipated that sequencing depth would influence how many clonotypes donors shared. Some naive CD4 clonotypes, around 4.7%, turned up in common across several donors.

Remarks on this clone: Its target is unknown.

On sorted subsets, replicate PCRs used about 200 ng DNA, or some 27,000 T cell genomes. Clones were read by immunoSEQ multiplex PCR, and TCRdb kept only the in-frame ones, dropping some. The table includes 2 million to 3 million clones, 93% detected once. The CDR3 totals 14 residues. The germline V gene has CDR1 MNHEY and CDR2 SVGAGI. With V trimmed by 8 bases and J by 6 bases, 9 bases remained unmatched. V gene TRBV6-5 combines with J gene TRBJ1-1; 10 nucleotides match TRBD1. Material: naive CD4+ T cells from PBMCs. Sample subset: CD45RA+ positively selected. This TCR was recovered from a man aged 18 to 29 in good health. Some clones in this sample may be carry-over from other donors' samples. CDR3 coding DNA: TGTGCCAGCGCCGACAGGGGGCGTGGCCCTGAAGCTTTCTTT. Encoded protein: CASADRGRGPEAFF.